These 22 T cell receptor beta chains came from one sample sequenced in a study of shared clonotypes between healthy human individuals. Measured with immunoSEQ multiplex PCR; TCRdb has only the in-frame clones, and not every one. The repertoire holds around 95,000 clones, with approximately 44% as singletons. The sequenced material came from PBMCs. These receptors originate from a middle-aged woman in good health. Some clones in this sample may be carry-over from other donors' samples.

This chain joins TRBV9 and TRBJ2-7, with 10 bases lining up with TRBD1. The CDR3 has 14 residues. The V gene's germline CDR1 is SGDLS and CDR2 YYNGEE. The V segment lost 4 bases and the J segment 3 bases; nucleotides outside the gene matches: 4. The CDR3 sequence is CASSPWDRGYEQYF. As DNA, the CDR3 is TGTGCCAGCAGCCCCTGGGACAGGGGCTACGAGCAGTACTTC. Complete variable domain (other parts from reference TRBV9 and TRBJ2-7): DSGVTQTPKHLITATGQRVTLRCSPRSGDLSVYWYQQSLDQGLQFLIQYYNGEERAKGNILERFSAQQFPDLHSELNLSSLELGDSALYFCASSPWDRGYEQYFGPGTRLTVT.

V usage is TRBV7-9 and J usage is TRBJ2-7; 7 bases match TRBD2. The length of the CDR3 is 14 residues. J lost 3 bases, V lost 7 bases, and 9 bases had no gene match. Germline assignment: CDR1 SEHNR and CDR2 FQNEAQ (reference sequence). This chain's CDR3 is CASTGGGRVYEQYF. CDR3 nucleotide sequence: TGTGCCAGCACCGGAGGTGGGAGGGTCTACGAGCAGTACTTC.

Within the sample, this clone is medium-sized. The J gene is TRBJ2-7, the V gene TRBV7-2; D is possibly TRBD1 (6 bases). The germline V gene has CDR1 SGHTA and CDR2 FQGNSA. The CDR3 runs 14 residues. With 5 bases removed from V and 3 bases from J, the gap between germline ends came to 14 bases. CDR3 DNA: TGTGCCAGCAGCCCACGGGACACAAACTACGAGCAGTACTTC. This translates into CASSPRDTNYEQYF.

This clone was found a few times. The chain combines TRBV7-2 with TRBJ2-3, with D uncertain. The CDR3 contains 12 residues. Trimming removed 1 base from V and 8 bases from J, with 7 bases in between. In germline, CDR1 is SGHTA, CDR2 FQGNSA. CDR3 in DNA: TGTGCCAGCAGCTTAGTGTGGTTTACGCAGTATTTT. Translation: CASSLVWFTQYF.

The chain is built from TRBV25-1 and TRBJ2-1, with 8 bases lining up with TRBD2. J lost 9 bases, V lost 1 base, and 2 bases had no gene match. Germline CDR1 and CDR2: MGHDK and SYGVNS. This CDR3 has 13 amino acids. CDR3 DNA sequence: TGTGCCAGCAGTGAATCTGCGGGAGGTGAGCAGTTCTTC. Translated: CASSESAGGEQFF. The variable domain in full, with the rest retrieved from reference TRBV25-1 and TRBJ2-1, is EADIYQTPRYLVIGTGKKITLECSQTMGHDKMYWYQQDPGMELHLIHYSYGVNSTEKGDLSSESTVSRIRTEHFPLTLESARPSHTSQYLCASSESAGGEQFFGPGTRLTVL.

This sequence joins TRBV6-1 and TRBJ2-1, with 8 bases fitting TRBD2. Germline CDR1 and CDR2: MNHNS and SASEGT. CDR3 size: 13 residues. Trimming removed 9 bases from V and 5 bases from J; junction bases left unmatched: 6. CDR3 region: CASYSGINNEQFF. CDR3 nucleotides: TGTGCCAGTTATAGCGGGATAAACAATGAGCAGTTCTTC.

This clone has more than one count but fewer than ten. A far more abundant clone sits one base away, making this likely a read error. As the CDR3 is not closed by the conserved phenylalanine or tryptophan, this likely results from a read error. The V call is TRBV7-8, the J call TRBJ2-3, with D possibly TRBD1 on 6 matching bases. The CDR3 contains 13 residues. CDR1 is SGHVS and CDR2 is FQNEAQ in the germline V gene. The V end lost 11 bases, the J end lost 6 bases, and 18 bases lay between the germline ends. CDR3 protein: CAGGPRGTDTQYS. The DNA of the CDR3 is TGTGCCGGTGGGCCCAGGGGTACGGATACGCAGTATTCT.

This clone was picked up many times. In DNA form, the CDR3 reads TGTGCCAGTAGACGGACAGGGGGCGGTCAGCCCCAGCATTTT. Its translation is CASRRTGGGQPQHF. The chain employs TRBV19 and TRBJ1-5; 11 bases agree with TRBD1. V shed 6 bases and J 6 bases; nucleotides not matched to a gene: 4. From germline, CDR1 is LNHDA and CDR2 SQIVND (reference sequence). The CDR3 is 14 residues long.

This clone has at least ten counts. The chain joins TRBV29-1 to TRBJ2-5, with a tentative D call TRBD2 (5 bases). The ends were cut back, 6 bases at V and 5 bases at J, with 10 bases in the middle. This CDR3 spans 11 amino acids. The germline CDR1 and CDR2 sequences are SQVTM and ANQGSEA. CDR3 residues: CSVLLGETQYF. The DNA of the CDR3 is TGCAGCGTACTACTAGGGGAGACCCAGTACTTC.

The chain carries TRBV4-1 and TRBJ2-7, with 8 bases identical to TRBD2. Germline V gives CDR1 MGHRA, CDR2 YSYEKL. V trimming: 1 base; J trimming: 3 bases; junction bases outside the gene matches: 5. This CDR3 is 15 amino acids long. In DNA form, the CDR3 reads TGCGCCAGCAGCCAAGGAGCGGGAGTCGTCTACGAGCAGTACTTC. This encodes CASSQGAGVVYEQYF.

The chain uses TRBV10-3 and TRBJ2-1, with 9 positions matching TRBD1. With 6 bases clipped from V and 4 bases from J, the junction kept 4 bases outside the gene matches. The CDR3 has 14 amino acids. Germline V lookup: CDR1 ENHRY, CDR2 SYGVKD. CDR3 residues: CAIRGQGEYNEQFF. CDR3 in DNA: TGTGCCATCAGGGGACAGGGTGAATACAATGAGCAGTTCTTC.

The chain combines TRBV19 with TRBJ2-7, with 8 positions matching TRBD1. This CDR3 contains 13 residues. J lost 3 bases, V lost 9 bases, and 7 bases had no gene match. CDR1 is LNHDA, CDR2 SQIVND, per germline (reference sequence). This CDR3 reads CASRDRRNYEQYF. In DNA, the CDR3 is TGTGCCAGCCGGGACAGGAGAAACTACGAGCAGTACTTC.

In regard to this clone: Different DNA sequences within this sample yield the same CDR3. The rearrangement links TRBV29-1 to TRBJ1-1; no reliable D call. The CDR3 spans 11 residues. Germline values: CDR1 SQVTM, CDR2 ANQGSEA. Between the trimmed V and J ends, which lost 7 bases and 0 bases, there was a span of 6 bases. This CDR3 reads CSGLVNTEAFF. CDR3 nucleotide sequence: TGCAGCGGGTTGGTGAACACTGAAGCTTTCTTT.

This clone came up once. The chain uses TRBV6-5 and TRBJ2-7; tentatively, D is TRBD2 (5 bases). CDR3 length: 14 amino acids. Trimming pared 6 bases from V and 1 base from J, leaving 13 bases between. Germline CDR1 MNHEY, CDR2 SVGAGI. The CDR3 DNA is TGTGCCAGCAGCAGCGACGGGGAATCCTACGAGCAGTACTTC. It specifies CASSSDGESYEQYF.

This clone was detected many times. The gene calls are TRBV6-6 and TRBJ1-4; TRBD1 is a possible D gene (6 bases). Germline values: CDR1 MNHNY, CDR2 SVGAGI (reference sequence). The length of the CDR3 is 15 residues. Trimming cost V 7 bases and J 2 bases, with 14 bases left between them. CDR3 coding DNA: TGTGCCAGCAACAAACAGGGAGGCACTAATGAAAAACTGTTTTTT. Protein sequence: CASNKQGGTNEKLFF.

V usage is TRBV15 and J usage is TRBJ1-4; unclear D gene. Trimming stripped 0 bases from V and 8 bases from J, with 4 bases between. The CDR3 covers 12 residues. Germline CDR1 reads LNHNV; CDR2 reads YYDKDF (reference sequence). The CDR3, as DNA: TGTGCCACCAGCAGAGATGAGGAAAAACTGTTTTTT. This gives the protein CATSRDEEKLFF.

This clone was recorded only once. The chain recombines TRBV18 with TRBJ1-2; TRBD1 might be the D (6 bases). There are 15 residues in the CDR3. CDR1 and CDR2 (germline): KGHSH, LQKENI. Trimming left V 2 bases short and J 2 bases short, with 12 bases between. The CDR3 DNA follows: TGTGCCAGCTCACCAGCAGGGGATAACAACTATGGCTACACCTTC. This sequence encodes CASSPAGDNNYGYTF.

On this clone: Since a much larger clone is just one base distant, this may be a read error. The CDR3 bases are TGTGCCAGCAGTTTCGGGGATACGCAGTATTTT. As protein: CASSFGDTQYF. The V and J genes are TRBV28 and TRBJ2-3; D not resolved. V shed 3 bases and J shed 6 bases, with 4 bases lying between them. The CDR3 is 11 amino acids. From germline, CDR1 is MDHEN and CDR2 SYDVKM.

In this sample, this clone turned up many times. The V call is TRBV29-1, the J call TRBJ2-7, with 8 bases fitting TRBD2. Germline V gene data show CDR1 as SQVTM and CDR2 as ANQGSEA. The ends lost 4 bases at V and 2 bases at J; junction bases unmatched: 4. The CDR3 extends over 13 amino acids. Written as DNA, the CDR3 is TGCAGCGTTGTTCTAGCGGGCGCCTACGAGCAGTACTTC. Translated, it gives CSVVLAGAYEQYF.

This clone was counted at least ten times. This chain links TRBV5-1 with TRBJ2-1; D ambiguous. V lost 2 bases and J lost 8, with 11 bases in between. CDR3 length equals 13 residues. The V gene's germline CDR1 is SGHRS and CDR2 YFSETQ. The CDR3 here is CASSFSGIHEQFF. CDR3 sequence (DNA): TGCGCCAGCAGCTTTTCTGGGATCCATGAGCAGTTCTTC.

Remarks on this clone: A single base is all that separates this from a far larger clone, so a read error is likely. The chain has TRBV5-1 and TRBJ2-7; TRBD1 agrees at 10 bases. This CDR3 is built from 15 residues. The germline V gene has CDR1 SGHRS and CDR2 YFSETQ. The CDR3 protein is CASSLAGTGDHEQCF. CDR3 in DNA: TGCGCCAGCAGCTTGGCCGGGACAGGGGACCACGAGCAGTGCTTC.

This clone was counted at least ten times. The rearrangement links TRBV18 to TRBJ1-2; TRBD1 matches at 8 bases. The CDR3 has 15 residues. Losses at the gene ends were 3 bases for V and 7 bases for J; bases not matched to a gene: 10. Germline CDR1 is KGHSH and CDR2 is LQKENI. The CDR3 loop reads CASSPEAQGAGGYTF. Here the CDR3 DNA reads TGTGCCAGCTCACCTGAGGCGCAGGGGGCGGGTGGCTACACCTTC. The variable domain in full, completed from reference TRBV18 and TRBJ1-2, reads NAGVMQNPRHLVRRRGQEARLRCSPMKGHSHVYWYRQLPEEGLKFMVYLQKENIIDESGMPKERFSAEFPKEGPSILRIQQVVRGDSAAYFCASSPEAQGAGGYTFGSGTRLTVV.